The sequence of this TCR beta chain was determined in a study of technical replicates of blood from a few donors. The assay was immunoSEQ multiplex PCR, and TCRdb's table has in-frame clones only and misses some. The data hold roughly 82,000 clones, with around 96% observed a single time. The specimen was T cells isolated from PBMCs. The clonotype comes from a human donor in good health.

This chain's CDR3 is CASSFPHPSGRAHLQYNEQFF. The CDR3 nucleotides are TGTGCCAGCAGTTTTCCCCACCCTAGCGGGAGGGCCCATTTGCAGTACAATGAGCAGTTCTTC. The chain couples TRBV28 to TRBJ2-1; 12 positions match TRBD2. The ends lost 3 bases at V and 4 bases at J; junction bases unmatched: 19. Germline CDR1 and CDR2: MDHEN and SYDVKM. The CDR3 loop spans 21 amino acids. The whole variable domain, filled in from reference TRBV28 and TRBJ2-1, reads DVKVTQSSRYLVKRTGEKVFLECVQDMDHENMFWYRQDPGLGLRLIYFSYDVKMKEKGDIPEGYSVSREKKERFSLILESASTNQTSMYLCASSFPHPSGRAHLQYNEQFFGPGTRLTVL.